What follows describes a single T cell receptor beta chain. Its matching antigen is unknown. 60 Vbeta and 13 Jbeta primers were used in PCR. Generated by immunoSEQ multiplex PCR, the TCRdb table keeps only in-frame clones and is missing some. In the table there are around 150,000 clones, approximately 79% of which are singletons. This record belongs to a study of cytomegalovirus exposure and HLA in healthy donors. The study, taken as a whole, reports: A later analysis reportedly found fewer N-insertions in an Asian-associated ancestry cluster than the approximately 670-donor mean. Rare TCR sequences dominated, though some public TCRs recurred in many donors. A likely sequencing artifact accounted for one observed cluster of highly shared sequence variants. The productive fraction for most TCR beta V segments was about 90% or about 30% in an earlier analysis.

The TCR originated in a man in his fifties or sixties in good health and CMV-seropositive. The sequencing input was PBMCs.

Here the CDR3 DNA reads TGTGCCAGCAGCGTAGTAGTGGGGGGAGCGGATGAGCAGTTCTTC. This translates into CASSVVVGGADEQFF. V usage is TRBV9 and J usage is TRBJ2-1, with D perhaps matching TRBD2 (6 bases). The CDR3 is 15 amino acids. Trimming removed 0 bases from V and 8 bases from J, with 15 bases in between. CDR1 SGDLS and CDR2 YYNGEE come from the germline V gene. Looking up the rest from reference TRBV9 and TRBJ2-1 gives the full variable domain: DSGVTQTPKHLITATGQRVTLRCSPRSGDLSVYWYQQSLDQGLQFLIQYYNGEERAKGNILERFSAQQFPDLHSELNLSSLELGDSALYFCASSVVVGGADEQFFGPGTRLTVL.